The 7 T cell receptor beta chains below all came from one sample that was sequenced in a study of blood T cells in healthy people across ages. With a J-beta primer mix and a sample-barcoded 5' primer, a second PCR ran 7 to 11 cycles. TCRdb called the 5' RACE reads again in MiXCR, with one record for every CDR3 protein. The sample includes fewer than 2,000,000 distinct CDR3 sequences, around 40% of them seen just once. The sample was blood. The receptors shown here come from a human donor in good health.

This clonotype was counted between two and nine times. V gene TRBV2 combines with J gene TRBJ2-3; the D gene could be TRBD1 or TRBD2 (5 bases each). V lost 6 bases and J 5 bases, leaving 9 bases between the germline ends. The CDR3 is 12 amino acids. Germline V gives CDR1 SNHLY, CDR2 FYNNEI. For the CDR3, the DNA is TGTGCCAGCAGCGTGGGGGAAGATACGCAGTATTTT. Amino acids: CASSVGEDTQYF.

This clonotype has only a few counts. CDR3 protein: CASSDGPSYEQYF. The CDR3 DNA follows: TGCGCCAGCAGCGACGGGCCATCCTACGAGCAGTACTTC. The rearrangement uses TRBV5-1 and TRBJ2-7; D remains unclear. The length of the CDR3 is 13 residues. The germline gives CDR1 SGHRS, CDR2 YFSETQ. V lost 4 bases, J lost 1 base, and 9 bases lay in between.

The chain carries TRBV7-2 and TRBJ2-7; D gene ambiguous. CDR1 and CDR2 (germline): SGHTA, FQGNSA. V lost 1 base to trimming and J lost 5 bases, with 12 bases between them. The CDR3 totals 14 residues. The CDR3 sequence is CASSLDIGEDEQYF. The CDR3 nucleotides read TGTGCCAGCAGCTTAGACATCGGAGAGGACGAGCAGTACTTC.

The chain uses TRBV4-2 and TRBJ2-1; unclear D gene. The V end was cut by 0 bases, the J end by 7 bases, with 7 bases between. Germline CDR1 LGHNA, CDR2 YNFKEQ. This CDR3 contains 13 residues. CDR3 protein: CASSQDWVNEQFF. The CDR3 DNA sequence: TGTGCCAGCAGCCAAGATTGGGTTAATGAGCAGTTCTTC.

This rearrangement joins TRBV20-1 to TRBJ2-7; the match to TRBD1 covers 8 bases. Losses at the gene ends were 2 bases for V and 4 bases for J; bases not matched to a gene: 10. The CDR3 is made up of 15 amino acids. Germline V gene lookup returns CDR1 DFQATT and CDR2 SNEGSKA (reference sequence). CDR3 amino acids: CSARSGTGGSYEQYF. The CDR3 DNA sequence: TGCAGTGCTAGAAGCGGAACAGGGGGATCTTACGAGCAGTACTTC.

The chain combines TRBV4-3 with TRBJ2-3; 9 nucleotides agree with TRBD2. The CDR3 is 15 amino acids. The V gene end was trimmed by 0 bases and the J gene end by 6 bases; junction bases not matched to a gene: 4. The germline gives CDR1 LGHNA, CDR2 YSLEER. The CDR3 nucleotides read TGCGCCAGCAGCCAAGAGTCGAGCGGGGGGGATACGCAGTATTTT. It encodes CASSQESSGGDTQYF.

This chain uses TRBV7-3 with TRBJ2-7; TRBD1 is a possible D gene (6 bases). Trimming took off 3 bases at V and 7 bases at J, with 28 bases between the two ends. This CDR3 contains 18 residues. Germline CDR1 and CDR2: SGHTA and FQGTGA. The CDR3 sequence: CASSFYYTRDTLYNEQYF. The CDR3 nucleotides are TGTGCCAGCAGCTTTTATTATACCCGGGACACTCTTTACAATGAGCAGTACTTC.